This T cell receptor (beta chain) stems from a study of radiation and T cells in renal cell carcinoma. Germline lookup yields CDR1 GTSNPN and CDR2 SVGIG (reference sequence). The CDR3 covers 13 residues. With V trimmed by 3 bases and J by 4 bases, 5 bases remained unmatched. This clone was seen just once. What it recognizes is unknown. Study-level points and caveats: No pretreatment tumor biopsies were available for baseline clonotypes. From baseline, blood top tumor clonotypes peaked at 2 weeks post-radiation.

Libraries were prepared by immunoSEQ multiplex PCR; TCRdb keeps only in-frame clonotypes and omits some of them. The sample yields 100,000 to 150,000 clones, about 81% seen once. Time point in this sample: blood 2 weeks post-SBRT. Treatment indicated: 15 Gy SBRT to primary tumor, nephrectomy 4 weeks later. The chain links TRBV30 to TRBJ2-5; 7 bases match TRBD1. This TCR was sampled from a man in his forties or fifties with renal cell carcinoma. The source material was blood, sampled from a patient whose treatment included radiotherapy and nephrectomy. The CDR3 protein is CAWSEQGRETQYF. CDR3 in DNA: TGTGCCTGGAGCGAACAGGGGCGAGAGACCCAGTACTTC.